This T cell receptor (beta chain) was identified during a study of blood T cell repertoires in COVID-19. About the study: T cells, B-cell-depleted T cells, or PBMCs provided the cDNA or gDNA that served as material.

Those who participated ranged in age from roughly 18 to 100 years and resided in about two dozen US areas. Donors of Cohort 3 who recovered were those that had two negative PCRs, clearance, or symptom resolution. Per the study methods: From reference gene primer amplification, estimates of nucleated cell counts were derived. Method: immunoSEQ multiplex PCR; TCRdb's copy keeps in-frame clones and lacks some. The V and J calls and clone size come from that table; D and trimming were worked out from the DNA. The table has over 250,000 clones, 85% to 90% seen once. This CDR3 spans 15 amino acids. J lost 3 bases, V lost 3 bases, and 6 bases had no gene match. Germline CDR1 MNHEY, CDR2 SMNVEV (reference sequence).

The V gene is TRBV27, the J gene TRBJ2-7; 9 positions match TRBD1. The clonotype comes from an older woman who had recovered from COVID-19. Specimen: PBMCs or T cells enriched from blood (not recorded which). The CDR3 loop is CASSFKPGQGYEQYF. The CDR3 bases are TGTGCCAGCAGTTTCAAACCGGGACAGGGCTACGAGCAGTACTTC.